These 8 T cell receptor beta chains share one sample of origin, sequenced in a study of blood T cell repertoires in COVID-19. The table came from immunoSEQ multiplex PCR; TCRdb's copy has only in-frame clones and leaves some out. Of 90,000 or so clones in the sample, 75% to 90% were seen once. Input material: peripheral blood. These receptors all stem from a woman aged 80 or older with active COVID-19.

V and J are TRBV4-1 and TRBJ2-3; TRBD1 is a possible D gene (6 bases). With 3 bases removed from V and 7 bases from J, the gap between germline ends came to 23 bases. The CDR3 length is 17 residues. Looked up from germline, CDR1 is MGHRA and CDR2 is YSYEKL. The CDR3: CASSHEPGTRVSNTQYF. In DNA, the CDR3 is TGCGCCAGCAGCCATGAACCCGGGACAAGGGTTTCAAATACGCAGTATTTT.

J is TRBJ1-4 and V is TRBV5-1, with D tentatively TRBD1 (6 bases). Germline CDR1 reads SGHRS; CDR2 reads YFSETQ. The CDR3 sequence is 15 residues long. With 4 bases removed from V and 4 bases from J, the gap between germline ends came to 14 bases. The CDR3 bases are TGCGCCAGCAGCCCAGTAGGACAGAATAATGAAAAACTGTTTTTT. Encoded protein: CASSPVGQNNEKLFF. Supplemented by reference TRBV5-1 and TRBJ1-4, the full variable domain reads KAGVTQTPRYLIKTRGQQVTLSCSPISGHRSVSWYQQTPGQGLQFLFEYFSETQRNKGNFPGRFSGRQFSNSRSEMNVSTLELGDSALYLCASSPVGQNNEKLFFGSGTQLSVL.

The genes are TRBV5-4 and TRBJ2-3; D unclear. The V gene lost 3 bases and the J gene lost 4 bases, with 15 bases spanning the gap. CDR1 SGHNT and CDR2 YYREEE come from the germline V gene (reference sequence). This CDR3 contains 15 residues. CDR3 nucleotides: TGTGCCAGCAGCTCAGGTTCTTGGCGCTCAGATACGCAGTATTTT. This encodes CASSSGSWRSDTQYF. The entire variable domain, with the rest obtained from reference TRBV5-4 and TRBJ2-3, is as follows: ETGVTQSPTHLIKTRGQQVTLRCSSQSGHNTVSWYQQALGQGPQFIFQYYREEENGRGNFPPRFSGLQFPNYSSELNVNALELDDSALYLCASSSGSWRSDTQYFGPGTRLTVL.

This chain uses TRBV19 with TRBJ2-7; 15 nucleotides line up with TRBD2. Germline lookup yields CDR1 LNHDA and CDR2 SQIVND (reference sequence). The J segment lost 5 bases and the V segment lost 4 bases, leaving 12 bases of the junction unmatched. This CDR3 has 18 amino acids. The CDR3 sequence is CASSTRLRGLAGGHEQYF. The DNA of the CDR3 is TGTGCCAGTAGTACCCGATTGAGGGGACTAGCGGGAGGTCACGAGCAGTACTTC.

This clone turned up a few times. The chain carries TRBV15 and TRBJ2-7, with D uncertain. V dropped 5 bases and J dropped 7 bases, with 15 bases sitting between them. Germline CDR1 reads LNHNV; CDR2 reads YYDKDF (reference sequence). The CDR3 is 13 residues long. CDR3: CATSSSRRLEQYF. DNA for the CDR3: TGTGCCACCAGCTCCTCCCGAAGACTGGAGCAGTACTTC.

The gene calls are TRBV27 and TRBJ2-1, with 8 bases fitting TRBD2. Unmatched junction bases numbered 21, after V lost 8 bases and J lost 0 bases. Germline assignment: CDR1 MNHEY and CDR2 SMNVEV (reference sequence). This CDR3 has 20 residues. Here the CDR3 DNA reads TGTGCCAGCTTCCATTCCCTCCTAGCGGGCGGGCCTGGCTCCTACAATGAGCAGTTCTTC. Protein sequence: CASFHSLLAGGPGSYNEQFF.

This clone was detected once. V usage is TRBV18 and J usage is TRBJ2-5; 11 positions match TRBD1. The trim removed 2 bases at V and 5 bases at J, leaving 7 bases unmatched. CDR3 size: 16 residues. Germline V CDR1 and CDR2: KGHSH, LQKENI. In nucleotides, the CDR3 is TGTGCCAGCTCACCAACTCCCGGGACAGGGGGGGAGACCCAGTACTTC. Protein: CASSPTPGTGGETQYF.

The J gene is TRBJ2-7, the V gene TRBV7-7; TRBD1 might be the D (5 bases). The V gene's germline CDR1 is SSHAT and CDR2 FNYEAQ (reference sequence). The CDR3 sequence is 14 residues long. V was shortened by 5 bases and J by 6 bases, with 17 bases between the two germline ends. The CDR3 spells CASSQSPSQGEQYF. In DNA form, the CDR3 reads TGTGCCAGCAGCCAGTCTCCTTCGCAGGGCGAGCAGTACTTC.